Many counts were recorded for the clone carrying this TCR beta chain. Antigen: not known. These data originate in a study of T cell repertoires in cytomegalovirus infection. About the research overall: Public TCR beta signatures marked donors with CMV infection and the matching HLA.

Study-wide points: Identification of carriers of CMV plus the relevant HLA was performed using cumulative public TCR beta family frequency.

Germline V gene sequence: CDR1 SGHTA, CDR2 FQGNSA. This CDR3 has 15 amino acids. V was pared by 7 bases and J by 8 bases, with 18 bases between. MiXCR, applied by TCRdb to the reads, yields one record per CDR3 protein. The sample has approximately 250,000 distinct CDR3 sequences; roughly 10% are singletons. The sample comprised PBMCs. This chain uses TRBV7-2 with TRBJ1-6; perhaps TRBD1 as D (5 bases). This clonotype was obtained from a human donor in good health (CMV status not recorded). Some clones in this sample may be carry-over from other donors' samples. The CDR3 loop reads CASNPSARGDSPLHF. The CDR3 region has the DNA TGTGCCAGCAACCCCTCGGCGAGGGGAGATTCACCCCTCCACTTT.